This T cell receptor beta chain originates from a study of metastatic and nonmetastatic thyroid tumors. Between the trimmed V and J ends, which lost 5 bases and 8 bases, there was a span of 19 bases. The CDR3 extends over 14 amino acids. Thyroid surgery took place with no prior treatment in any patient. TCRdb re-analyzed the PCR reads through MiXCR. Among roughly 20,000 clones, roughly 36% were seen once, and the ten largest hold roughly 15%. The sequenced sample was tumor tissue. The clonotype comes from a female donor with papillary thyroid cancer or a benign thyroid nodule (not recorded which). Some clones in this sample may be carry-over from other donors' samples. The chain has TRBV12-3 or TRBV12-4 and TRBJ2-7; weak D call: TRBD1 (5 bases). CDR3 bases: TGTGCCAGCAGTATATCCCCCGACAGTTACAAGCAGTACTTC. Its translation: CASSISPDSYKQYF.